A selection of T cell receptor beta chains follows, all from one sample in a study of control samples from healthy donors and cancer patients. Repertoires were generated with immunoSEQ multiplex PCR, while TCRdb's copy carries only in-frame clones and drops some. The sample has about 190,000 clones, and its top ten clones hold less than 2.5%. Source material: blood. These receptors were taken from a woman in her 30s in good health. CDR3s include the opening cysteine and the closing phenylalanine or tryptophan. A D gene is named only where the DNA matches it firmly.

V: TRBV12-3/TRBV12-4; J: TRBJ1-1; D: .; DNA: TGTGCCAGCAAACTGCAGGCGGGAGGGGAAGCTTTCTTT; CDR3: CASKLQAGGEAFF
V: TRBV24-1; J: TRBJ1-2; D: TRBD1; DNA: TGTGCCACCAGGCCGGGACAGGGAGGAGGAAGCTACACCTTC; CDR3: CATRPGQGGGSYTF
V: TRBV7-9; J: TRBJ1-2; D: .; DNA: TGTGCCAGCAGCCTTGCCGGGGACTATGGCTACACCTTC; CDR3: CASSLAGDYGYTF
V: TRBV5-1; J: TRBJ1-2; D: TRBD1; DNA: TGCGCCAGCAGCGCCCCGGGACAGGGGGCGCATGGCTACACCTTC; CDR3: CASSAPGQGAHGYTF
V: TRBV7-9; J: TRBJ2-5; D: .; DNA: TGTGCCAGCAGCTTAGCGGCAAGGAAGGGGCAAGAGACCCAGTACTTC; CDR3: CASSLAARKGQETQYF
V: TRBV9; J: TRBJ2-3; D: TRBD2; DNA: TGTGCCAGCAGCGTAGCGGGGACTAGAGGGGGCACAGATACGCAGTATTTT; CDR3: CASSVAGTRGGTDTQYF
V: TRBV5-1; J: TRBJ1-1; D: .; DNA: TGCGCCAGCAGCTTGATAGGCCGGGGGACTCCTGAAGCTTTCTTT; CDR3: CASSLIGRGTPEAFF
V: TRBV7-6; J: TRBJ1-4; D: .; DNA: TGTGCCAGCAGCTCGGACCTGCGGGTCGGCGAAAAACTGTTTTTT; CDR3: CASSSDLRVGEKLFF
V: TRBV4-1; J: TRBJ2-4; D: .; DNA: TGCGCCAGCAGCCAAGTCTCGGGGTTTGAGAACATTCAGTACTTC; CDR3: CASSQVSGFENIQYF
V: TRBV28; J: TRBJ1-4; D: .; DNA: TGTGCCAGCAGTTTATGGATGTCCGGAATGGTCGGGGAAAAACTGTTTTTT; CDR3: CASSLWMSGMVGEKLFF
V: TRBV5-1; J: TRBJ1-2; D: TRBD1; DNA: TGCGCCAGCAGCTTGTTTGCCGGGACAGCCTATGGCTACACCTTC; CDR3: CASSLFAGTAYGYTF
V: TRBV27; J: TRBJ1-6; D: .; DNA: TGTGCCAGCAGTCCGACCCTACAGGGACCGCTCTATAATTCACCCCTCCACTTT; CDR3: CASSPTLQGPLYNSPLHF
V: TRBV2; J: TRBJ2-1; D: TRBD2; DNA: TGTGCCAGCAGTGAAGCAGGGCGGGGGGGCCTTTACAATGAGCAGTTCTTC; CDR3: CASSEAGRGGLYNEQFF
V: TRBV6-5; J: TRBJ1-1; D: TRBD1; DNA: TGTGCCAGCAGTTCGACAGGGGGCTGGATTGACACTGAAGCTTTCTTT; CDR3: CASSSTGGWIDTEAFF
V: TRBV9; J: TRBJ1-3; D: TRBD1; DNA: TGTGCCAGCAGCGACAGGGGTTCTGGAAACACCATATATTTT; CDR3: CASSDRGSGNTIYF
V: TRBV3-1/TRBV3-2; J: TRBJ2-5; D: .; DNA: TGTGCCAGCAGCCTGTACATCCGGGCCCTGGGAGAGACCCAGTACTTC; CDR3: CASSLYIRALGETQYF
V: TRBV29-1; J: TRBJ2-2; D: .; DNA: TGCAGCGTTGAAGAGGGCAGGGCTGGGACCGGGGAGCTGTTTTTT; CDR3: CSVEEGRAGTGELFF
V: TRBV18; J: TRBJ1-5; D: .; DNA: TGTGCCAGCTCACCCGGCAGAACTAGCAATCAGCCCCAGCATTTT; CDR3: CASSPGRTSNQPQHF
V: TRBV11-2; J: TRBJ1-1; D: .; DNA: TGTGCCAGCAGCTTAGACGGGGGGGGCACTGAAGCTTTCTTT; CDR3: CASSLDGGGTEAFF
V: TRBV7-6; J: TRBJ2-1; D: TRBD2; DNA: TGTGCCAGCAGCTTAGATAAGCGGGGGGTGAACAATGAGCAGTTCTTC; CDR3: CASSLDKRGVNNEQFF
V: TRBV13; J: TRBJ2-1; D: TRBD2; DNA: TGTGCCAGCAGCTTAGGCCTCGCGGGGGGCAATGAGCAGTTCTTC; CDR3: CASSLGLAGGNEQFF
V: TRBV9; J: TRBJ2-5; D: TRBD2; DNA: TGTGCCAGCAGCGCCAGTCGACTAGCGGGGCAAGAGACCCAGTACTTC; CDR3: CASSASRLAGQETQYF
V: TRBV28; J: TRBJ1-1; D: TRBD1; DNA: TGTGCCAGCGAGACCCCGGGACAGGGACCAAATATGAACACTGAAGCTTTCTTT; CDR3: CASETPGQGPNMNTEAFF
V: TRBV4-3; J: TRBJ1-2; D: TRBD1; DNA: TGCGCCAGCAGCCAAGGGTTTACAGGGGAGGATGGCTACACCTTC; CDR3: CASSQGFTGEDGYTF
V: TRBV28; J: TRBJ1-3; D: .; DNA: TGTGCCAGCAGTTTAGTGTCGAGCTCTGGAAACACCATATATTTT; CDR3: CASSLVSSSGNTIYF
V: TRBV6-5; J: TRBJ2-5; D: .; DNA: TGTGCCAGCAGTTTTAAAGGGGCGAGGGAGACCCAGTACTTC; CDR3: CASSFKGARETQYF
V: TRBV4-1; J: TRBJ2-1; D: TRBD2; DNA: TGCGCCAGCAGCCTCTTACCCGAATCGCCGGGACTAGCAGTCGGCAATGAGCAGTTCTTC; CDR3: CASSLLPESPGLAVGNEQFF
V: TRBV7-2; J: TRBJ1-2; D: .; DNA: TGTGCCAGCAGCTCCGCCCGCTATGGCTACACCTTC; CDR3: CASSSARYGYTF
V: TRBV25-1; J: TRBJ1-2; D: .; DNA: TGTGCCAGCAGGGATACAGGGATCCATGGCTACACCTTC; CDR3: CASRDTGIHGYTF
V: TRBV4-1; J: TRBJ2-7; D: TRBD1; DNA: TGCGCCAGCAGCCAAGATCTAAGGGGGCCCATTTACTACGAGCAGTACTTC; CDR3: CASSQDLRGPIYYEQYF
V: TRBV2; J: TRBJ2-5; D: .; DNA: TGTGCCAGCAGCGCCATCCCAGCGCTTCAGGAGACCCAGTACTTC; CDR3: CASSAIPALQETQYF
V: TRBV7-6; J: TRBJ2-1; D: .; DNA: TGTGCCAGCAGTCGAGGGGGGGTGGAGTTCTTC; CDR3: CASSRGGVEFF
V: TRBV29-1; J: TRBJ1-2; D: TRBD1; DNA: TGCAGCGTTGCCCCAAAGAGGACAGGTTCCTATGGCTACACCTTC; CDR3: CSVAPKRTGSYGYTF
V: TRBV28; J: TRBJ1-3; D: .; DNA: TGTGCCAGCAGACCGAGACGGATGATAGGAAACACCATATATTTT; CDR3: CASRPRRMIGNTIYF
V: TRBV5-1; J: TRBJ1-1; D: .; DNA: TGCGCCAGCAGCTCAATGGTGGGCAGGGTTCAACCCACTGAAGCTTTCTTT; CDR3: CASSSMVGRVQPTEAFF
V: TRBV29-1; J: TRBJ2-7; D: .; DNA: TGCAGCGTTGAAGAAGACAGTCCCTACGAGCAGTACTTC; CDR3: CSVEEDSPYEQYF
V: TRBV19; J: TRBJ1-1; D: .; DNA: TGTGCCAGTAGACTACACCCGACGGAAGCTTTCTTT; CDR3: CASRLHPTEAFF
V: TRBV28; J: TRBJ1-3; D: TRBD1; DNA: TGTGCCAGCAGTTTTGGAGGCAGGGGGAACACCATATATTTT; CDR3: CASSFGGRGNTIYF
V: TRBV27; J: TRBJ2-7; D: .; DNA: TGTGCCAGCAGTTTCGGCCCGGGCCTCCGCGACGAGCAGTACTTC; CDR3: CASSFGPGLRDEQYF
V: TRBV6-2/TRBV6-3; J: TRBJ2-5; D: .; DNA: TGTGCCAGCAGTTACCCAGACACTGGGGAGGGGGAATTCCAAGAGACCCAGTACTTC; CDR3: CASSYPDTGEGEFQETQYF
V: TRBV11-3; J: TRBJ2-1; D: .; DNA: TGTGCCAGCAGCTCCGACAGCTACAATGAGCAGTTCTTC; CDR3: CASSSDSYNEQFF
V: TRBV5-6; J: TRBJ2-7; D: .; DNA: TGTGCCAGCAGTTACAGGGTTATGGGCTCCTACGAGCAGTACTTC; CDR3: CASSYRVMGSYEQYF